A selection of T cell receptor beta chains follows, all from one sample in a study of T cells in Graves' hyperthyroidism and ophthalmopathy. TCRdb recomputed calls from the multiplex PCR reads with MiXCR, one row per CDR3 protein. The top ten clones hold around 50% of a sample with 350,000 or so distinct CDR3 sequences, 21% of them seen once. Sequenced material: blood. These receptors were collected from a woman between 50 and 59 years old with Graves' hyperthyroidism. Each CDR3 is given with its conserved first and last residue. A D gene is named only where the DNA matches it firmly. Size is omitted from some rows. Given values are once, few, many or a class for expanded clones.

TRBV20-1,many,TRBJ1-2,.,CSAQPGTDYGYTF,TGCAGTGCACAGCCCGGGACGGACTATGGCTACACCTTC
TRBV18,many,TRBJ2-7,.,CASSPPVSAGSEQYF,TGTGCCAGCTCACCACCCGTATCGGCAGGGAGCGAGCAGTACTTC
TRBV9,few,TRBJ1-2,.,CASSVVPARSTNYGYTF,TGTGCCAGCAGCGTAGTGCCGGCGAGAAGTACTAACTATGGCTACACCTTC
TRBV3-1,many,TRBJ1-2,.,CASSQTDPGYGYTF,TGTGCCAGCAGCCAGACGGATCCTGGCTATGGCTACACCTTC
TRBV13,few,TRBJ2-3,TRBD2,CASSPPLLAGGSTDTQYF,TGTGCCAGCAGCCCCCCGTTGCTAGCGGGCGGCAGCACAGATACGCAGTATTTT
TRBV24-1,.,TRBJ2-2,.,CATSSGGTGELFF,TGTGCCACCAGTTCAGGGGGGACCGGGGAGCTGTTTTTT
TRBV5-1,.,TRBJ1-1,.,CASSLGWTEAFF,TGCGCCAGCAGCTTGGGGTGGACTGAAGCTTTCTTT
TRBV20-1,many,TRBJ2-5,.,CSARSNLGVETQYF,TGCAGTGCTAGAAGCAACCTGGGCGTGGAGACCCAGTACTTC
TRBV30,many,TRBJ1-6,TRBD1,CAWVGQGDNSPLHF,TGTGCCTGGGTCGGACAGGGTGACAATTCACCCCTCCACTTT
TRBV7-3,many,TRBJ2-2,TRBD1,CASTRDRGPGELFF,TGTGCCAGCACCCGGGACAGGGGGCCCGGGGAGCTGTTTTTT
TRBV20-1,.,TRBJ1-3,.,CSASARGTTVGNTIYF,TGCAGTGCTAGTGCGAGGGGGACCACGGTTGGAAACACCATATATTTT
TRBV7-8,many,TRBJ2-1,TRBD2,CASSLARLAGVVTYNEQFF,TGTGCCAGCAGCTTAGCGAGACTAGCGGGAGTTGTGACCTACAATGAGCAGTTCTTC
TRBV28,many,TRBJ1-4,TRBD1,CASSLPGTDGEKLFF,TGTGCCAGCAGTTTGCCCGGGACAGATGGTGAAAAACTGTTTTTT
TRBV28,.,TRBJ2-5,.,CASSFRGAVKETQYF,TGTGCCAGCAGTTTTAGGGGGGCCGTTAAGGAGACCCAGTACTTC
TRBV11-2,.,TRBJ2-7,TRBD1,CASGQGVSYEQYF,TGTGCCAGCGGACAGGGAGTCTCCTACGAGCAGTACTTC
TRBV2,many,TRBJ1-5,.,CASSGEGSWPQHF,TGTGCCAGCAGTGGTGAGGGGTCCTGGCCCCAGCATTTT
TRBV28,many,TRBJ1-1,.,CASCPTTMGRENTEAFF,TGTGCCAGCTGCCCCACGACAATGGGTCGAGAGAACACTGAAGCTTTCTTT
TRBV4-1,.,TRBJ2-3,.,CASSQDGLAWGTDTQYF,TGCGCCAGCAGCCAAGATGGGCTAGCCTGGGGAACAGATACGCAGTATTTT
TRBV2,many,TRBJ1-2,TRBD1,CASSASGGLGYTF,TGTGCCAGCAGCGCCTCAGGGGGCCTTGGCTACACCTTC
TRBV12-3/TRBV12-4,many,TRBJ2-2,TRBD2,CASTPGLAGELFF,TGTGCCAGCACCCCTGGACTAGCCGGGGAGCTGTTTTTT
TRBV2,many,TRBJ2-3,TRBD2,CASSEVGGGITDTQYF,TGTGCCAGCAGTGAAGTTGGCGGGGGTATTACAGATACGCAGTATTTT
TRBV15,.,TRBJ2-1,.,CATSDAVFDEQFF,TGTGCCACCAGCGATGCGGTTTTCGATGAGCAGTTCTTC
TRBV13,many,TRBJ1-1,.,CASSLDGQQAFF,TGTGCCAGCAGCTTAGACGGTCAACAGGCTTTCTTT
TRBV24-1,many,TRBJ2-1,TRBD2,CATSDAGTTREYEQFF,TGTGCCACCAGTGATGCCGGGACTACCCGGGAATATGAGCAGTTCTTC
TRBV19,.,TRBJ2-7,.,CASSANRNPDYEQYF,TGTGCCAGTAGCGCCAATCGGAACCCCGACTACGAGCAGTACTTC
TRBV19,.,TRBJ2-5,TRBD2,CASRNRLAVDTTQYF,TGTGCCAGTAGGAATAGACTAGCGGTGGATACGACCCAGTACTTC
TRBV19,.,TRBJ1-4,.,CATARGIQLGATNEKLFF,TGTGCCACCGCTAGGGGGATCCAACTGGGGGCAACTAATGAAAAACTGTTTTTT
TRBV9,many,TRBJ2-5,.,CASSVEGLETQYF,TGTGCCAGCAGCGTAGAAGGTTTGGAGACCCAGTACTTC
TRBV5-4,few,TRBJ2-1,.,CASSLEPSVNNEQFF,TGTGCCAGCAGCTTGGAGCCTAGCGTTAACAATGAGCAGTTCTTC
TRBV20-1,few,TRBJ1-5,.,CSATSSNQPQHF,TGCAGTGCTACAAGTAGCAATCAGCCCCAGCATTTT
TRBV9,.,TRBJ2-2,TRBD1,CASSVQTTGAAGELFF,TGTGCCAGCAGCGTTCAGACGACAGGGGCGGCCGGGGAGCTGTTTTTT
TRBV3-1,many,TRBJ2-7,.,CASSPDRLAHEQYF,TGTGCCAGCAGCCCCGACCGTTTGGCCCACGAGCAGTACTTC
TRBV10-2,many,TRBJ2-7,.,CASTGGREFYEQYF,TGCGCCAGCACCGGGGGCAGAGAGTTTTACGAGCAGTACTTC
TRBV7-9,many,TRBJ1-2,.,CASSFGGQSYGYTF,TGTGCCAGCAGCTTTGGTGGACAGAGCTATGGCTACACCTTC
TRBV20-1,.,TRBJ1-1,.,CSASSGTYNTEAFF,TGCAGTGCTAGCTCTGGGACATATAACACTGAAGCTTTCTTT
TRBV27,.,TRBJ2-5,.,CASSLRDPLRGETQYF,TGTGCCAGCAGTTTACGGGACCCCCTTCGGGGAGAGACCCAGTACTTC
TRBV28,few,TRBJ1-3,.,CASSFSGRASGNTIYF,TGTGCCAGCAGTTTTTCTGGTAGGGCCTCTGGAAACACCATATATTTT
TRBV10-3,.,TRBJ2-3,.,CAISEMLNTQYF,TGTGCCATCAGTGAGATGTTGAATACGCAGTATTTT
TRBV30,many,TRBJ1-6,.,CAWRGTSTNSPLHF,TGTGCCTGGAGGGGGACATCGACTAATTCACCCCTCCACTTT
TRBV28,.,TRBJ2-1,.,CASRRLHLRSSYNEQFF,TGTGCCAGCAGAAGGCTCCATCTACGGAGCTCCTACAATGAGCAGTTCTTC
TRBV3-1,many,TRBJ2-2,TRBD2,CASSAGSGTNTGELFF,TGTGCCAGCAGCGCGGGGAGCGGGACGAACACCGGGGAGCTGTTTTTT
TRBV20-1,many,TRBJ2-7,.,CSAHRSGQGGSEQYF,TGCAGTGCTCACAGATCTGGACAGGGAGGGAGCGAGCAGTACTTC
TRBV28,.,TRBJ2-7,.,CASSFKLLGGMLYEQYF,TGTGCCAGCAGTTTTAAATTGCTAGGAGGGATGTTGTACGAGCAGTACTTC
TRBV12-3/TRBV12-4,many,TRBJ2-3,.,CASSFRDGVTDTQYF,TGTGCCAGCAGTTTTCGGGATGGGGTCACAGATACGCAGTATTTT
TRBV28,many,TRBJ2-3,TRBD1,CASSLSGQGFLDTQYF,TGTGCCAGCAGTTTATCGGGACAGGGATTCCTCGATACGCAGTATTTT
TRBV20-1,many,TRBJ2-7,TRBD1,CSAPTGVSEQYF,TGCAGTGCCCCAACAGGGGTAAGCGAGCAGTACTTC
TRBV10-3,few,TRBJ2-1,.,CAISDQSSELYEQFF,TGTGCCATCAGTGATCAAAGTTCAGAGCTCTATGAGCAGTTCTTC
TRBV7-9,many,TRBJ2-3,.,CASSLVAGRTDTQYF,TGTGCCAGCAGCTTAGTGGCGGGCCGCACAGATACGCAGTATTTT
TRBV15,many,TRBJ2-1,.,CATSRDLSSYNEQFF,TGTGCCACCAGCAGAGATCTAAGCTCCTACAATGAGCAGTTCTTC
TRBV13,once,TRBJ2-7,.,CASSLQTMQYF,TGTGCCAGCAGCTTGCAGACGATGCAGTACTTC
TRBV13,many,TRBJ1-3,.,CASSFGVAGNTIYF,TGTGCCAGCAGCTTCGGCGTGGCTGGAAACACCATATATTTT
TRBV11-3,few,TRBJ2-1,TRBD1,CASSRQGPTTIEQFF,TGTGCCAGCAGCCGACAGGGTCCGACAACAATTGAGCAGTTCTTC
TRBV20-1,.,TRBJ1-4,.,CSASGHPTTNEKLFF,TGCAGTGCTAGTGGGCACCCTACAACTAATGAAAAACTGTTTTTT
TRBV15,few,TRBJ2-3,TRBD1,CASRQGAKSDTQYF,TGTGCCAGTAGACAGGGGGCGAAATCAGATACGCAGTATTTT
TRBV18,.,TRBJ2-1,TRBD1,CASSPGTANEQFF,TGTGCCAGCTCACCAGGGACAGCTAATGAGCAGTTCTTC